These 21 T cell receptor beta chains came from one sample sequenced in a study of OX40 agonist ivuxolimab in advanced cancers. Data came from immunoSEQ multiplex PCR; TCRdb stores just in-frame clones and leaves some out. Of tens of thousands of clones listed, 70% to 90% are singletons. The source was CD4+ or CD8+ T cells sorted from blood, collected in a trial of the OX40 agonist ivuxolimab. The receptors originated from an adult with an advanced solid tumor such as melanoma, head and neck, liver or kidney cancer.

The chain's CDR3 is CASSSSGDSTDTQYF. CDR3 sequence (DNA): TGCGCCAGCAGCTCTAGCGGGGATAGCACAGATACGCAGTATTTT. The chain combines TRBV5-1 with TRBJ2-3, with 9 bases identical to TRBD2. Per the germline V gene, CDR1 is SGHRS and CDR2 is YFSETQ. V was pared by 3 bases and J by 0 bases, with 2 bases of the junction left unmatched. The CDR3 contains 15 residues.

V and J are TRBV5-4 and TRBJ1-1; no definite D call. The ends were cut back, 1 base at V and 0 bases at J, with 13 bases in the middle. This CDR3 is 16 amino acids long. The germline gives CDR1 SGHNT, CDR2 YYREEE (reference sequence). This chain's CDR3 is CASSLLAGGMNTEAFF. The CDR3 nucleotides read TGTGCCAGCAGCTTGTTAGCCGGAGGTATGAACACTGAAGCTTTCTTT.

This clone is a singleton in its sample. The chain carries TRBV29-1 and TRBJ1-1; no reliable D call. CDR1 SQVTM and CDR2 ANQGSEA come from the germline V gene. The CDR3 covers 11 residues. V was cut by 4 bases and J by 6 bases, with 9 bases left in between. CDR3 coding DNA: TGCAGCGTTGGGGCAGTTCCTGAAGCTTTCTTT. This sequence encodes CSVGAVPEAFF.

The chain carries TRBV2 and TRBJ1-5; D gene uncertain. From germline, CDR1 is SNHLY and CDR2 FYNNEI. Trimming cost V 4 bases and J 4 bases, with 8 bases left between them. The CDR3 is 13 residues long. Written as DNA, the CDR3 is TGTGCCAGCAGTGCCCAGCCAAATCAGCCCCAGCATTTT. The encoded protein is CASSAQPNQPQHF.

This clone was detected once. The chain combines TRBV4-1 with TRBJ2-6; a weak D match, TRBD1 (5 bases). CDR3 length: 16 amino acids. V shed 2 bases and J shed 1 base, with 9 bases lying between them. Germline CDR1 is MGHRA and CDR2 is YSYEKL. The CDR3 protein is CASSQPTGSGANVLTF. CDR3 bases: TGCGCCAGCAGCCAACCTACAGGATCTGGGGCCAACGTCCTGACTTTC.

This clone was seen just once. The chain joins TRBV5-5 to TRBJ1-4; possible D gene TRBD1, 6 bases. The CDR3 is made up of 17 amino acids. V was pared by 0 bases and J by 0 bases, with 12 bases between. The germline CDR1 and CDR2 sequences are SGHKS and YYEKEE (reference sequence). The CDR3 is CASSLGAGAATNEKLFF. CDR3 in DNA: TGTGCCAGCAGCTTGGGGGCAGGGGCTGCAACTAATGAAAAACTGTTTTTT.

Only one count was recorded for this clone. The chain is built from TRBV5-1 and TRBJ2-5; D perhaps matches TRBD1 (5 bases). The germline gives CDR1 SGHRS, CDR2 YFSETQ. This CDR3 has 15 residues. The V end was cut by 2 bases, the J end by 0 bases, with 11 bases between. CDR3 sequence reads: CASSLMATDQETQYF. In DNA form, the CDR3 reads TGCGCCAGCAGCTTAATGGCGACAGACCAAGAGACCCAGTACTTC. Supplemented by reference TRBV5-1 and TRBJ2-5, the full variable domain reads KAGVTQTPRYLIKTRGQQVTLSCSPISGHRSVSWYQQTPGQGLQFLFEYFSETQRNKGNFPGRFSGRQFSNSRSEMNVSTLELGDSALYLCASSLMATDQETQYFGPGTRLLVL.

This clone was observed a handful of times. This chain connects TRBV18 to TRBJ2-7; 9 bases agree with TRBD1. Germline CDR1 is KGHSH and CDR2 is LQKENI. V shed 3 bases, J shed 7 bases, and the junction held 7 bases outside the gene matches. The CDR3 spans 14 residues. CDR3 sequence (DNA): TGTGCCAGCTCACCGGACAGGGGAGGGTTGGAGCAGTACTTC. The encoded protein is CASSPDRGGLEQYF.

The CDR3 DNA follows: TGCGCCAGCAGCCCCGACAGTTCGAATGGCTACACCTTC. It is translated as CASSPDSSNGYTF. The V call is TRBV5-1, the J call TRBJ1-2, with D perhaps TRBD1 (5 bases). The length of the CDR3 is 13 residues. From germline, CDR1 is SGHRS and CDR2 YFSETQ. Trimming took 4 bases from V and 6 from J, leaving 13 bases between them.

The CDR3: CASSAWDRGSYEQYF. Here the CDR3 DNA reads TGCGCCAGCAGCGCGTGGGACAGGGGTTCCTACGAGCAGTACTTC. The chain carries TRBV5-1 and TRBJ2-7; TRBD1 agrees at 10 bases. In germline, CDR1 is SGHRS, CDR2 YFSETQ. The CDR3 has 15 amino acids. Trimming took 4 bases from V and 1 from J; bases not matched to a gene: 5. Complete variable domain (other parts from reference TRBV5-1 and TRBJ2-7): KAGVTQTPRYLIKTRGQQVTLSCSPISGHRSVSWYQQTPGQGLQFLFEYFSETQRNKGNFPGRFSGRQFSNSRSEMNVSTLELGDSALYLCASSAWDRGSYEQYFGPGTRLTVT.

The CDR3 loop reads CASSYSPGGPNVLTF. In nucleotides, the CDR3 is TGTGCCAGCAGTTACTCTCCGGGGGGGCCCAACGTCCTGACTTTC. The V gene is TRBV6-5, the J gene TRBJ2-6, with TRBD2 matching 8 bases. Per the germline V gene, CDR1 is MNHEY and CDR2 is SVGAGI. There are 15 residues in the CDR3. V lost 0 bases and J lost 8; bases outside the gene matches: 3.

This chain connects TRBV5-1 to TRBJ2-5; a weak D match, TRBD2 (5 bases). CDR3 length: 14 amino acids. Deletions cut 2 bases from V and 3 bases from J, with 11 bases between. Per germline, CDR1 SGHRS and CDR2 YFSETQ. CDR3 residues: CASSFEGRKETQYF. CDR3 coding DNA: TGCGCCAGCAGCTTTGAGGGCCGAAAAGAGACCCAGTACTTC.

The rearrangement links TRBV2 to TRBJ1-1, with 7 bases matching TRBD1. The V gene's germline CDR1 is SNHLY and CDR2 FYNNEI. The CDR3 contains 13 residues. V was pared by 4 bases and J by 4 bases, with 3 bases of the junction left unmatched. CDR3 in amino acids: CASSATGATEAFF. CDR3 bases: TGTGCCAGCAGTGCAACAGGGGCCACTGAAGCTTTCTTT.

This clone was detected only a few times. This chain joins TRBV18 and TRBJ1-5, with TRBD1 as a possible D gene (6 bases). Per the germline V gene, CDR1 is KGHSH and CDR2 is LQKENI. The V end was cut by 3 bases, the J end by 3 bases, with 9 bases between. The CDR3 is 14 amino acids. The CDR3 bases are TGTGCCAGCTCACCGACAGGAGTCAATCAGCCCCAGCATTTT. Translated, it gives CASSPTGVNQPQHF.

The chain employs TRBV25-1 and TRBJ2-7, with 10 bases fitting TRBD1. This CDR3 comprises 16 residues. The V segment lost 3 bases and the J segment 2 bases; nucleotides outside the gene matches: 7. Germline V gene sequence: CDR1 MGHDK, CDR2 SYGVNS. The CDR3 region has the DNA TGTGCCAGCAGTGAGGGGGACAGGGGATCGGCCTACGAGCAGTACTTC. It encodes CASSEGDRGSAYEQYF.

The V call is TRBV9, the J call TRBJ2-5; 7 nucleotides align to TRBD2. Germline V gives CDR1 SGDLS, CDR2 YYNGEE. V lost 2 bases, J lost 5 bases, and 3 bases stayed unmatched. The CDR3 extends over 13 amino acids. The DNA for the CDR3 is TGTGCCAGCAGCGTTGGCGGGAGCGAGACCCAGTACTTC. Its translation is CASSVGGSETQYF.

The chain has TRBV4-1 and TRBJ2-7; D is possibly TRBD2 (6 bases). CDR3 size: 22 residues. Germline assignment: CDR1 MGHRA and CDR2 YSYEKL. Trimming left V 0 bases short and J 4 bases short, with 34 bases between. CDR3 amino acids: CASSQDLDPTEKRASPSYEQYF. For the CDR3, the DNA is TGCGCCAGCAGCCAAGATTTGGACCCGACAGAAAAGCGGGCGTCACCATCGTACGAGCAGTACTTC.

The chain uses TRBV5-1 and TRBJ1-6; 7 nucleotides agree with TRBD1. The trim removed 1 base at V and 7 bases at J, leaving 2 bases unmatched. The CDR3 is 14 amino acids. Germline V gene lookup returns CDR1 SGHRS and CDR2 YFSETQ. The CDR3 sequence is CASSLRDRNSPLHF. The CDR3 nucleotides read TGCGCCAGCAGCTTGAGGGACAGAAATTCACCCCTCCACTTT. The full variable domain, rest sourced from reference TRBV5-1 and TRBJ1-6, is KAGVTQTPRYLIKTRGQQVTLSCSPISGHRSVSWYQQTPGQGLQFLFEYFSETQRNKGNFPGRFSGRQFSNSRSEMNVSTLELGDSALYLCASSLRDRNSPLHFGNGTRLTVT.

The rearrangement links TRBV5-1 to TRBJ2-7, with D possibly TRBD1 on 5 matching bases. This CDR3 is built from 14 residues. Germline V gene sequence: CDR1 SGHRS, CDR2 YFSETQ. V was shortened by 1 base and J by 2 bases, with 10 bases between the two germline ends. CDR3 nucleotide sequence: TGCGCCAGCAGCTTGCGACAGAACCCCTACGAGCAGTACTTC. Amino acid sequence: CASSLRQNPYEQYF.

The J gene is TRBJ1-5, the V gene TRBV2, with D perhaps matching TRBD1 (6 bases). Trimming stripped 6 bases from V and 7 bases from J, with 13 bases between. CDR1 and CDR2 from the germline V gene are SNHLY and FYNNEI. This CDR3 has 13 residues. CDR3 in amino acids: CASRGGAAQPQHF. The CDR3 DNA reads as TGTGCCAGCAGGGGGGGGGCAGCGCAGCCCCAGCATTTT. Supplemented by reference TRBV2 and TRBJ1-5, the full variable domain reads EPEVTQTPSHQVTQMGQEVILRCVPISNHLYFYWYRQILGQKVEFLVSFYNNEISEKSEIFDDQFSVERPDGSNFTLKIRSTKLEDSAMYFCASRGGAAQPQHFGDGTRLSIL.

This chain links TRBV28 with TRBJ2-3, with D perhaps TRBD2 (7 bases). V was clipped by 3 bases and J by 5 bases, with 15 bases between them. Germline CDR1 MDHEN, CDR2 SYDVKM. The CDR3 consists of 15 residues. The CDR3 region has the DNA TGTGCCAGCAGTTTGAGGGGGAGGGCCCAAGATACGCAGTATTTT. This translates into CASSLRGRAQDTQYF.